This is a list of T cell receptor beta chains from one sample in a study of shared clonotypes between healthy human individuals. Clones were sequenced by immunoSEQ multiplex PCR, and TCRdb holds only the in-frame ones, with some missing. The sample contains around 2,000,000 clones, roughly 95% of which appear only once. Sequencing input: naive CD4+ T cells sorted from blood. The receptors stem from a man aged 18 to 29 in good health. Both conserved end residues are part of each CDR3. The D gene is left open where the match is weak.

V: TRBV2; D: NA; J: TRBJ1-1; CDR3: CASSEGRRTEAFF; DNA: TGTGCCAGCAGTGAAGGCAGGAGGACTGAAGCTTTCTTT
V: TRBV19; D: TRBD2; J: TRBJ2-5; CDR3: CASSMNQRGDETQYF; DNA: TGTGCCAGTAGTATGAACCAGCGGGGCGATGAGACCCAGTACTTC
V: TRBV28; D: NA; J: TRBJ2-7; CDR3: CASTSRYEQYF; DNA: TGTGCCAGCACCTCTCGCTACGAGCAGTACTTC
V: TRBV19; D: NA; J: TRBJ1-5; CDR3: CASSMGQGFNQPQHF; DNA: TGTGCCAGTAGTATGGGGCAGGGGTTCAATCAGCCCCAGCATTTT
V: TRBV4-1; D: TRBD2; J: TRBJ2-7; CDR3: CASSQGSGTSRYEQYF; DNA: TGCGCCAGCAGCCAGGGGTCCGGGACTAGTCGGTACGAGCAGTACTTC
V: TRBV5-4; D: NA; J: TRBJ1-2; CDR3: CASSLFQGTYGYTF; DNA: TGTGCCAGCAGCTTGTTCCAGGGGACCTATGGCTACACCTTC
V: TRBV6-6; D: NA; J: TRBJ1-6; CDR3: CASSSRTEGSPLHF; DNA: TGTGCCAGCAGTTCCCGGACAGAGGGTTCACCCCTCCACTTT
V: TRBV7-9; D: NA; J: TRBJ2-5; CDR3: CASSLAPQETQYF; DNA: TGTGCCAGCAGCTTAGCCCCCCAAGAGACCCAGTACTTC
V: TRBV7-8; D: TRBD2; J: TRBJ2-5; CDR3: CASSPRLAGSQETQYF; DNA: TGTGCCAGCAGCCCAAGACTAGCGGGTTCCCAAGAGACCCAGTACTTC
V: TRBV5-5; D: TRBD2; J: TRBJ2-7; CDR3: CASQWEQAGGYEQYF; DNA: TGTGCCAGCCAATGGGAACAAGCGGGGGGCTACGAGCAGTACTTC
V: TRBV2; D: NA; J: TRBJ1-5; CDR3: CASSGHSNQPQHF; DNA: TGTGCCAGCTCGGGCCATAGCAATCAGCCCCAGCATTTT
V: TRBV6-5; D: NA; J: TRBJ1-6; CDR3: CASRRGDNSPLHF; DNA: TGTGCCAGCAGGAGGGGGGATAATTCACCCCTCCACTTT
V: TRBV7-3; D: NA; J: TRBJ1-1; CDR3: CASSSGVNTEAFF; DNA: TGTGCCAGCAGCTCCGGGGTGAACACTGAAGCTTTCTTT
V: TRBV5-6; D: TRBD1; J: TRBJ2-5; CDR3: CASSPDRVRETQYF; DNA: TGTGCCAGCAGTCCGGACAGGGTGAGGGAGACCCAGTACTTC
V: TRBV11-2; D: NA; J: TRBJ1-6; CDR3: CASSSGTVYNSPLHF; DNA: TGTGCCAGCAGCTCAGGGACGGTTTACAATTCACCCCTCCACTTT
V: TRBV5-1; D: TRBD2; J: TRBJ2-5; CDR3: CASSLMGLAGGQETQYF; DNA: TGCGCCAGCAGCTTGATGGGACTAGCGGGGGGACAAGAAACCCAGTACTTC
V: TRBV14; D: NA; J: TRBJ2-5; CDR3: CASNRGVTETQYF; DNA: TGTGCCAGCAACAGAGGGGTAACAGAGACCCAGTACTTC
V: TRBV5-4; D: TRBD2; J: TRBJ2-3; CDR3: CASSLDPSGPTDTQYF; DNA: TGTGCCAGCAGCTTGGACCCTAGCGGTCCTACAGATACGCAGTATTTT
V: TRBV27; D: NA; J: TRBJ2-7; CDR3: CASMREHEQYF; DNA: TGTGCCAGCATGCGTGAACACGAGCAGTACTTC
V: TRBV11-2; D: TRBD2; J: TRBJ2-5; CDR3: CASSTGLSGETQYF; DNA: TGTGCCAGCAGCACGGGACTATCCGGAGAGACCCAGTACTTC
V: TRBV6-5; D: NA; J: TRBJ2-7; CDR3: CASSYGPSQGTYEQYF; DNA: TGTGCCAGCAGTTACGGGCCCAGTCAAGGCACCTACGAGCAGTACTTC
V: TRBV4-1; D: TRBD2; J: TRBJ2-3; CDR3: CASSQATSGSFTDTQYF; DNA: TGCGCCAGCAGCCAAGCTACTAGCGGGTCTTTCACAGATACGCAGTATTTT
V: TRBV11-2; D: TRBD1; J: TRBJ2-7; CDR3: CASSRGTGETYEQYF; DNA: TGTGCCAGCAGCCGCGGGACAGGTGAAACCTACGAGCAGTACTTC
V: TRBV10-3; D: TRBD2; J: TRBJ2-5; CDR3: CAISPSGRRQETQYF; DNA: TGTGCCATCAGCCCGAGCGGGAGAAGGCAAGAGACCCAGTACTTC
V: TRBV7-9; D: NA; J: TRBJ2-7; CDR3: CASRPRGDFYEQYF; DNA: TGTGCCAGCAGGCCCCGGGGAGATTTCTACGAGCAGTACTTC